A selection of T cell receptor beta chains follows, all from one sample in a study of T cell responses to AZD1222 COVID-19 vaccine. Repertoires were generated with immunoSEQ multiplex PCR, while TCRdb's copy carries only in-frame clones and drops some. The table shows fewer than 90,000 clones, with about nine tenths occurring only once. This specimen consisted of peripheral blood, obtained 28 days after the second AZD1222 dose. The receptor source for this set is an adult who received the AZD1222 COVID-19 vaccine. The CDR3 runs from the conserved cysteine through the conserved F or W. The order of the fields is J gene, V gene, D gene, clone size, CDR3 protein, CDR3 DNA. D genes are given only for firm matches. Expanded clones are given a class, and other clones once, few, many or no size at all.

>TRBJ2-7|TRBV27|TRBD1|NA
CASSFGWGQGHSEQYF
TGTGCCAGCAGTTTCGGCTGGGGACAGGGCCATTCAGAGCAGTACTTC
>TRBJ1-1|TRBV10-3|NA|NA
CAIRPSVNTEAFF
TGTGCCATCAGACCCTCAGTGAACACTGAAGCTTTCTTT
>TRBJ1-5|TRBV10-3|NA|NA
CASPDSYSNQPQHF
TGTGCCAGCCCGGACAGCTATAGCAATCAGCCCCAGCATTTT
>TRBJ2-2|TRBV2|NA|NA
CASSVNRVGTGELFF
TGTGCCAGCAGTGTGAACAGGGTAGGCACCGGGGAGCTGTTTTTT
>TRBJ2-7|TRBV15|TRBD2|few
CATSRERLAGGRSYEQYF
TGTGCCACCAGCAGAGAGAGACTAGCGGGGGGCCGTTCCTACGAGCAGTACTTC
>TRBJ1-1|TRBV19|NA|once
CASSRHTETMNTEAFF
TGTGCCAGTAGTAGGCACACGGAGACCATGAACACTGAAGCTTTCTTT
>TRBJ2-7|TRBV28|NA|NA
CASSLRWEQYF
TGTGCCAGCAGCCTAAGGTGGGAGCAGTACTTC
>TRBJ2-6|TRBV19|NA|NA
CASSISFQANSGANVLTF
TGTGCCAGTAGTATCAGTTTCCAGGCTAACTCTGGGGCCAACGTCCTGACTTTC
>TRBJ1-1|TRBV29-1|NA|once
CSVDLGPHELNTEAFF
TGCAGCGTTGACCTAGGACCCCACGAGTTAAACACTGAAGCTTTCTTT
>TRBJ1-3|TRBV7-9|NA|NA
CASSLGQPNGNTIYF
TGTGCCAGCAGCTTAGGACAGCCAAATGGAAACACCATATATTTT
>TRBJ1-1|TRBV27|TRBD1|NA
CASSFGQGVEAFF
TGTGCCAGCAGTTTTGGACAGGGGGTCGAAGCTTTCTTT
>TRBJ1-1|TRBV10-3|NA|NA
CAISALDRFFTEAFF
TGTGCCATCAGTGCCCTGGACCGATTTTTCACTGAAGCTTTCTTT
>TRBJ1-2|TRBV7-9|TRBD1|NA
CASSPRDRANYGYTF
TGTGCCAGCAGCCCACGGGACAGGGCTAACTATGGCTACACCTTC
>TRBJ1-1|TRBV7-9|TRBD1|once
CASSLRDRVNTEAFF
TGTGCCAGCAGCCTCCGGGACAGGGTTAACACTGAAGCTTTCTTT
>TRBJ1-1|TRBV7-9|TRBD1|NA
CASSLELGQGTLGTEAFF
TGTGCCAGCAGCTTAGAGCTGGGACAGGGTACGCTCGGCACTGAAGCTTTCTTT
>TRBJ1-6|TRBV19|NA|few
CASSGGNSPLHF
TGTGCCAGTAGTGGGGGAAATTCACCCCTCCACTTT
>TRBJ2-1|TRBV7-3|NA|once
CASSPVGGEQFF
TGTGCCAGCAGCCCCGTAGGAGGGGAGCAGTTCTTC
>TRBJ2-3|TRBV20-1|NA|NA
CSAELGNTQYF
TGCAGTGCAGAACTAGGAAATACGCAGTATTTT
>TRBJ1-1|TRBV3-1/TRBV3-2|NA|once
CASSQGGAGEAFF
TGTGCCAGCAGCCAAGGGGGGGCAGGGGAAGCTTTCTTT
>TRBJ1-3|TRBV28|NA|NA
CASSLMRAGGDTIYF
TGTGCCAGCAGTTTAATGAGGGCAGGAGGTGACACCATATATTTT
>TRBJ1-4|TRBV6-5|NA|NA
CASARIDYEKLFF
TGTGCCAGCGCCCGGATCGATTATGAAAAACTGTTTTTT
>TRBJ1-5|TRBV4-1|TRBD1|NA
CASSQPDRDDQPQHF
TGCGCCAGCAGCCAACCGGACAGGGACGATCAGCCCCAGCATTTT
>TRBJ1-5|TRBV6-1|NA|NA
CASSEGGANQPQHF
TGTGCCAGCAGTGAAGGGGGTGCGAATCAGCCCCAGCATTTT
>TRBJ1-3|TRBV7-9|TRBD1|NA
CASRRTGGSSGNTIYF
TGTGCCAGCAGGAGGACAGGGGGTAGCTCTGGAAACACCATATATTTT
>TRBJ1-4|TRBV15|NA|once
CATSRDTWGDTHKKLFF
TGTGCCACCAGCAGAGATACGTGGGGGGATACGCATAAAAAACTGTTTTTT
>TRBJ1-2|TRBV6-5|NA|NA
CASSYLGGDYGYTF
TGTGCCAGCAGTTACCTCGGGGGTGACTATGGCTACACCTTC
>TRBJ2-2|TRBV10-1|NA|NA
CASGANTGELFF
TGCGCCAGTGGGGCGAACACCGGGGAGCTGTTTTTT
>TRBJ1-2|TRBV2|NA|NA
CASSEWGAGVGGYTF
TGTGCCAGCAGTGAATGGGGGGCAGGGGTAGGCGGCTACACCTTC
>TRBJ1-2|TRBV12-3/TRBV12-4|NA|NA
CASSILGFGYTF
TGTGCCAGCAGCATACTCGGATTTGGCTACACCTTC
>TRBJ2-7|TRBV5-1|TRBD2|NA
CASKDLAGGDYEQYF
TGCGCCAGCAAAGACCTAGCGGGAGGGGACTACGAGCAGTACTTC
>TRBJ1-1|TRBV7-9|NA|NA
CASSISISSTEAFF
TGTGCCAGCAGCATTAGTATCTCTAGTACTGAAGCTTTCTTT
>TRBJ1-1|TRBV12-3/TRBV12-4|TRBD1|NA
CASSSGGDTEAFF
TGTGCCAGCAGTTCAGGGGGGGATACTGAAGCTTTCTTT
>TRBJ1-1|TRBV21-1|NA|NA
CASSRTGTSWETEAFF
TGTGCCAGCAGCCGGACTGGGACTTCTTGGGAGACTGAAGCTTTCTTT
>TRBJ2-3|TRBV29-1|NA|NA
CSVHWGDTQYF
TGCAGCGTGCACTGGGGAGATACGCAGTATTTT
>TRBJ2-2|TRBV24-1|NA|NA
CATSDWTGQHRELFF
TGTGCCACCAGTGATTGGACGGGGCAGCACCGGGAGCTGTTTTTT
>TRBJ2-1|TRBV5-4|NA|NA
CASTLESDEQFF
TGTGCCAGCACCTTGGAGTCGGATGAGCAGTTCTTC
>TRBJ1-1|TRBV7-9|NA|once
CASSSGVANTEAFF
TGTGCCAGCAGCTCGGGCGTGGCGAACACTGAAGCTTTCTTT
>TRBJ2-1|TRBV18|NA|NA
CASSTGISEQFF
TGTGCCAGCTCAACAGGGATAAGTGAGCAGTTCTTC
>TRBJ2-7|TRBV5-6|TRBD1|NA
CASSPDRGGNYEQYF
TGTGCCAGCAGCCCGGACAGGGGTGGAAACTACGAGCAGTACTTC
>TRBJ2-2|TRBV14|NA|once
CASSHEFGPGITGELFF
TGTGCCAGCAGCCACGAATTTGGGCCAGGGATCACCGGGGAGCTGTTTTTT
>TRBJ2-2|TRBV3-1/TRBV3-2|NA|NA
CASSPRDSNTGELFF
TGTGCCAGCAGCCCCCGGGACTCGAACACCGGGGAGCTGTTTTTT
>TRBJ1-1|TRBV2|NA|NA
CASSEQGRAEAFF
TGTGCCAGCAGTGAACAGGGTAGGGCTGAAGCTTTCTTT
>TRBJ1-2|TRBV23-1|NA|few
CASSQSGQGILNYHGYTF
TGCGCCAGCAGTCAATCGGGTCAGGGAATTCTCAACTATCATGGCTACACCTTC
>TRBJ1-1|TRBV7-6|TRBD1|NA
CASSLSPFETGGNTEAFF
TGTGCCAGCAGCTTGAGCCCCTTTGAGACAGGGGGGAACACTGAAGCTTTCTTT
>TRBJ2-7|TRBV13|NA|NA
CASSLGEYEQYF
TGTGCCAGCAGCTTAGGGGAATACGAGCAGTACTTC
>TRBJ1-2|TRBV11-2|TRBD1|NA
CASSSLPKGASSYTF
TGTGCCAGCAGCTCTCTTCCGAAGGGGGCATCAAGCTACACCTTC
>TRBJ2-5|TRBV24-1|NA|NA
CATSDSVGGTLGAQYF
TGTGCCACCAGTGATTCGGTGGGGGGTACCCTTGGGGCCCAGTACTTC
>TRBJ2-2|TRBV29-1|NA|NA
CSVRAGTTGELFF
TGCAGCGTGAGGGCCGGGACAACCGGGGAGCTGTTTTTT
>TRBJ2-2|TRBV3-1/TRBV3-2|NA|NA
CASTHGLATGELFF
TGTGCCAGCACCCATGGGTTAGCCACCGGGGAGCTGTTTTTT
>TRBJ1-1|TRBV2|NA|NA
CASSASQLRTEAFF
TGTGCCAGCAGTGCGTCCCAGCTACGCACTGAGGCTTTCTTT
>TRBJ2-3|TRBV5-5|NA|NA
CASSLVWDGGTDTQYF
TGTGCCAGCAGTCTAGTTTGGGACGGAGGCACAGATACGCAGTATTTT
>TRBJ2-1|TRBV7-9|NA|NA
CASSTAYNEQFF
TGTGCCAGCAGCACAGCCTACAATGAGCAGTTCTTC
>TRBJ1-4|TRBV7-8|TRBD1|NA
CASSQDRWSEKLFF
TGTGCCAGCAGCCAGGACAGGTGGAGTGAAAAACTGTTTTTT